Detailed here is one TCR beta chain. It has no known antigen specificity. Per-nucleotide qualities are absent, and no much larger clonotype sits a single base away. Ficoll-Paque density gradient centrifugation was used to isolate PBMCs. The data were taken from a study of T-cell memory formation after mild COVID-19 (dated by TCRdb to 2020 to 2023). With regard to the full study: TCR sequence clusters from the two donors were largely donor specific. Two young, previously healthy adult volunteers, one female and one male, were included in the cohort. In two donors, T-cell clones that expanded and contracted after mild COVID-19 were tracked by sequencing TCRalpha and TCRbeta repertoires over time. The paper as a whole reports these results and caveats: The study included only a couple of mild cases, and larger cohorts that include severe cases with pre-infection samples were judged to be necessary. Contracting CD4+ clones were located mainly in the CM and EM memory subsets, whereas CD8+ clones were found to be enriched in EMRA. Some responding clones were detected in pre-infection memory, which suggested that pre-existing cross-reactive memory T cells had joined the SARS-CoV-2 response. Whether the second-wave clones peaking on day 37 were SARS-CoV-2 specific was not confirmed. From day 15 to 85, contracting clones showed balanced CD4/CD8 phenotypes, whereas a second wave of clones that expanded from day 15 to 37 leaned towards CD4+.

Including the terminal cysteine and phenylalanine, the CDR3 comprises 12 residues. Only the CDR3 region is kept as DNA, spanning 36 bases read in frame from base 1. V has 6 bases trimmed and J has 8 bases trimmed; junction bases matching no gene number 6. Sequenced on an Illumina NovaSeq 6000. TCRalpha and TCRbeta cDNA libraries were built by 5'RACE with constant-segment primers, adding sample barcodes and unique molecular identifiers. RNA was extracted from every sample with Trizol reagent. The libraries were amplified in two PCR steps, and the second step added a second sample barcode and Illumina TruSeq adapters. Sequencing of libraries was performed on an Illumina NovaSeq with 2 x 150 bp paired-end reads. The authors processed their data as follows. With migec v1.2.7, reads were demultiplexed and then collapsed into UMI-guided consensus sequences. Using mixcr v2.1.11, UMI consensuses were aligned to TRA and TRB V and J templates and then assembled into clonotypes. A clonotype was counted as expanded or contracted only if both edgeR and NoisET called the change significant, with noise models trained on biological replicates. edgeR calls used a false discovery rate-adjusted p below 0.01 and a log2 fold-change threshold of 1. As an exploratory analysis of dynamics, PCA with hierarchical clustering was applied to max-normalized trajectories of the 1000 most abundant clonotypes. Separately sequenced CD4+ and CD8+ repertoires were used to assign a CD4 or CD8 phenotype to each responding clone. TCRdb trimmed public reads at Q25 via fastp, called clones via MiXCR and kept in-frame beta chains. Each CDR3 protein appears once, grouped with its most common genes and DNA. The V and J calls come from TCRdb's annotation, not from the publication. This sample lists approximately 430,000 distinct CDR3 sequences; around 22% were detected once. The top ten clonotypes cover about 12% of the sample.

Sequencing input: PBMCs or a T cell subset sorted from them (not recorded which). The TCR originated in an adult woman who had mild COVID-19 (a few samples of this study predate the infection). The sample titles of this study are shuffled in the database, so cell type and time point are left out; the donor was told from shared clones. The rearrangement joined TRBV12-3 or TRBV12-4 to TRBJ1-1; 7 middle bases align to TRBD1. The nucleotide sequence is given as TGTGCCAGCAGCGGACAGGTTACGGAAGCTTTCTTT. It codes for CASSGQVTEAFF.